This T cell receptor beta chain was sequenced in a study of CD8 T cells in ankylosing spondylitis. As for this clonotype: Its cognate antigen is unknown.

Points from the study as a whole: A TCR beta motif made of eight highly homologous variants seemed typical of ankylosing spondylitis blood. Disease-linked clones displayed a CD8+ phenotype and appeared relatively rarely in peripheral blood. According to the report, clones linked to the disease were significantly enriched in matched synovial fluid samples taken from ankylosing spondylitis patients. There were earlier reports of some motif variants in reactive arthritis synovial fluid and blood.

The CDR3 has 13 amino acids. Trimming took 6 bases from V and 8 from J; bases not matched to a gene: 8. The germline CDR1 and CDR2 sequences are MNHNY and SVGAGI (reference sequence). Quantitative 5'-RACE with molecular barcodes produced the TCR beta libraries. MiXCR was run by TCRdb on the 5' RACE reads, yielding one entry per CDR3 protein. The data hold hundreds of thousands of distinct CDR3 sequences, with 10% to 15% observed a single time. The receptor was derived from a male donor with ankylosing spondylitis. Source material: blood, either unsorted or a sorted T cell fraction (not recorded which). The V call is TRBV6-6, the J call TRBJ1-2, with 8 bases fitting TRBD1. CDR3 sequence (DNA): TGTGCCAGCAGACCGGACAGGGTTGGAGGCTACACCTTC. Translated, it gives CASRPDRVGGYTF.